This T cell receptor (beta chain) was obtained from a study of regulatory dendritic cells for organ transplantation. Study results and caveats: Regulatory dendritic cells appeared to expand memory CD8+ clones less than mature ones.

The data were produced by immunoSEQ multiplex PCR, yet TCRdb's version contains in-frame clones alone and is incomplete. The profile shows approximately 22,000 clones, about 85% of them singletons. Sorted subsets were CFSE-labeled and cultured less than six days with allogeneic dendritic cells. As regards this clone: What it binds is unknown.

Germline V gene sequence: CDR1 SGDLS, CDR2 YYNGEE. Trimming at V came to 0 bases and at J to 5 bases, leaving 8 bases not matched to a gene. This CDR3 spans 17 amino acids. The genes are TRBV9 and TRBJ2-3, with 11 bases that match TRBD2. Input material: naive CD4+ T cells from blood cultured with dendritic cells. Documented subset: CD45RA+ naive T cells. The sequence was obtained from a human donor in good health. CDR3 region: CASSVGVAGGIQDTQYF. The CDR3 nucleotides read TGTGCCAGCAGCGTAGGTGTAGCGGGGGGGATTCAAGATACGCAGTATTTT.